The present TCR beta chain was sequenced within a study of siplizumab effects on memory and regulatory T cells (dated by TCRdb to the late 2010s). Broadly, across the study: The study examined how the anti-CD2 antibody siplizumab affects alloreactive T-cell subsets in allogeneic mixed lymphocyte reactions built from human PBMCs. Summary of the overall study and its limitations: Because sequences at frequencies below about 10^-5 were poorly captured, only a minor fraction of alloreactive clones could be mapped back to unstimulated subsets. The cumulative frequency of alloreactive sequences that could be traced back to unstimulated CD4+ memory T cells was significantly reduced by siplizumab. Whether proliferating Tregs from siplizumab cultures were suppressive was not functionally confirmed. About 80-96% of proliferating CD4+ or CD8+ clones could not be given a naive or memory phenotype. In reactions with siplizumab, an average of roughly 69% of mappable alloreactive CD4+ clones were Treg-derived, compared with 25% to 30% in control reactions. Unstimulated naive T cells appeared more diverse than memory T cells, and naive cells seemed to contribute substantially to the alloresponse.

In a few donor pairs, further sequencing was done on unstimulated CD8+ naive, CD4+ memory, CD8+ TEMRA, CD4+ naive and CD8+ effector memory subsets. TCRbeta CDR3 sequencing was performed on sorted unstimulated T cells and on proliferating T cells recovered from mixed lymphocyte reactions. Fresh whole blood from approximately ten HLA-typed healthy donors was used to isolate PBMCs. As for this clone: Its antigen has not been determined. No qualities accompany the bases; no much larger clone lies one base away.

Here V drops 3 bases and J drops 5 bases, and the junction holds 4 bases not matched to any gene. The germline V gene sets CDR1 to MNHNS and CDR2 to SASEGT. From the cysteine up to the phenylalanine, the CDR3 has a length of 15 residues. Here the CDR3 DNA is all that survives: 45 bases in frame from base 1. Libraries were constructed by the immunoSEQ multiplex PCR assay. Some 9.9 x 10^4 TCR templates per sample were assayed by the deep sequencing platform. Genomic DNA extracted from sorted T cells was used for TCRbeta CDR3 sequencing. On the authors' methods: The R programming language was used for the clonal analysis of the TCRbeta CDR3 data. Alloreactive CD4+ and CD8+ clones were identified by comparing unstimulated samples to CFSE-low samples taken after the reaction. Alloreactive CD4+ clones were assigned to regulatory or non-regulatory origin by matching sequences to sorted unstimulated Treg and non-Treg repertoires. The table was pulled from immuneACCESS by TCRdb, which kept in-frame rearrangements only. Such tables lose some clones; where checked, under half of the loss comes from unresolved V genes, and the rest has no known cause. D and trimming were read from the DNA, whereas the V and J calls and clone size are those reported in that table. The sample contains about 50,000 clones, roughly 90% of them found a single time. The biggest ten clones account for less than 0.35% of the sample.

The receptor comes from a human donor in good health. The rearrangement joined TRBV6-1 to TRBJ2-5; 12 bases in between match TRBD1. Material: naive CD8+ T cells sorted from blood. This specimen's cell subset or site label, interpreted: unstimulated naive T cells. The DNA reads as follows: TGTGCCAGCAGTGAGGGACAGGGGGCGGGTGAGACCCAGTACTTC. This is translated as CASSEGQGAGETQYF.